These 5 T cell receptor beta chains originate from one sample sequenced in a study of blood T cell repertoires in COVID-19. Assay: immunoSEQ multiplex PCR; the TCRdb copy retains only in-frame clones and omits some. The table includes about 130,000 clones, roughly four fifths detected once. The source material was peripheral blood. Receptors originate from a human donor in a cohort sampled during active COVID-19.

This chain uses TRBV4-2 with TRBJ1-6; 7 positions match TRBD1. V was pared by 3 bases and J by 5 bases, with 10 bases of the junction left unmatched. Per germline, CDR1 LGHNA and CDR2 YNFKEQ. This CDR3 region has 17 residues. Here the CDR3 reads CASSHLPPDRNNSPLHF. CDR3 nucleotides: TGTGCCAGCAGCCACCTCCCCCCGGACAGGAATAATTCACCCCTCCACTTT.

The chain is built from TRBV9 and TRBJ2-7; D is unresolved. CDR3 length: 13 amino acids. Germline assignment: CDR1 SGDLS and CDR2 YYNGEE. Trimming shortened V by 3 bases and J by 2 bases, and 9 bases separated the two germline ends. CDR3 nucleotide sequence: TGTGCCAGCAGCGATGGGCTTACCTACGAGCAGTACTTC. Encoded protein: CASSDGLTYEQYF.

The rearrangement joins TRBV12-5 to TRBJ1-5, with a possible D match to TRBD1 (6 bases). The CDR3 runs 13 residues. CDR1 LGHNT and CDR2 FRNRAP come from the germline V gene. V lost 4 bases and J lost 7, with 11 bases in between. The CDR3 DNA sequence: TGTGCTAGTGGTTATACAGGGTCGCAGCCCCAGCATTTT. It specifies CASGYTGSQPQHF.

V is TRBV3-1 (or the pseudogene TRBV3-2) and J is TRBJ2-3; 8 bases match TRBD2. The J segment lost 5 bases and the V segment lost 0 bases, leaving 4 bases of the junction unmatched. Germline-derived CDR1 and CDR2 are LGHDT and YNNKEL (reference sequence). The CDR3 has 15 amino acids. The DNA of the CDR3 is TGTGCCAGCAGCCAAGAGAGGCTAGCGGGAGATACGCAGTATTTT. It yields the protein CASSQERLAGDTQYF.

This rearrangement joins TRBV6-1 to TRBJ2-7; D ambiguous. Germline CDR1 and CDR2: MNHNS and SASEGT. Deletions cut 0 bases from V and 1 base from J, with 7 bases between. The CDR3 is made up of 14 amino acids. The CDR3 coding sequence is TGTGCCAGCAGTGAAGCTTGGCAGTCCTACGAGCAGTACTTC. Encoded protein: CASSEAWQSYEQYF.